These T cell receptor beta chains were read from a single sample in a study of T-cell reconstitution after alpha-beta-depleted transplantation in children. Using its own MiXCR run on the PCR reads, TCRdb lists one record per CDR3 protein. Here the sample spans 150,000 to 200,000 distinct CDR3 sequences, 14% to 15% being singletons. Sequencing used PBMCs from the stem cell graft donor, obtained from the stem cell graft. Receptors were obtained from a human donor who donated a stem cell graft to a child with acute lymphoblastic leukemia. The conserved cysteine and the conserved F or W are not part of the CDR3 here.

v_gene: TRBV29-1
j_gene: TRBJ2-1
CDR3aa: SVDLGDSYNEQF

v_gene: TRBV7-2
j_gene: TRBJ2-2
CDR3aa: ASSLYGRGSGELF

v_gene: TRBV5-6
j_gene: TRBJ2-4
CDR3aa: ASSLVGMGTDKNIQY

v_gene: TRBV5-6
j_gene: TRBJ1-5
CDR3aa: ASSLEGLGNQPQH

v_gene: TRBV2
j_gene: TRBJ1-2
CDR3aa: ASKGQGYGYT

v_gene: TRBV7-9
j_gene: TRBJ1-1
CDR3aa: ASMGWGGGWNTEAF

v_gene: TRBV6-4
j_gene: TRBJ2-3
CDR3aa: ASSDSLGSNTQY

v_gene: TRBV7-9
j_gene: TRBJ2-2
CDR3aa: ASRQGLALDGELF

v_gene: TRBV5-1
j_gene: TRBJ1-1
CDR3aa: ASKPQPSTGDNTEAF

v_gene: TRBV12-3/TRBV12-4
j_gene: TRBJ2-5
CDR3aa: ASSLIPGTSVETQY

v_gene: TRBV20-1
j_gene: TRBJ2-7
CDR3aa: SARVAGGQAYEQY

v_gene: TRBV5-1
j_gene: TRBJ2-7
CDR3aa: ASSYTGELYEQY

v_gene: TRBV5-1
j_gene: TRBJ2-3
CDR3aa: ASSLGIAPDTQY

v_gene: TRBV12-3/TRBV12-4
j_gene: TRBJ1-1
CDR3aa: ASRNQVGVDVNTEAF

v_gene: TRBV20-1
j_gene: TRBJ2-2
CDR3aa: SARARTANTGELF

v_gene: TRBV20-1
j_gene: TRBJ1-1
CDR3aa: SAMTGFVLDTEAF

v_gene: TRBV29-1
j_gene: TRBJ1-1
CDR3aa: SGRQGPAEAF

v_gene: TRBV7-6
j_gene: TRBJ2-1
CDR3aa: ASSLRLAGGSDEQF

v_gene: TRBV10-3
j_gene: TRBJ1-1
CDR3aa: AISESGTGETEAF

v_gene: TRBV7-2
j_gene: TRBJ2-1
CDR3aa: ASSLVAGGYNEQF

v_gene: TRBV7-8
j_gene: TRBJ1-4
CDR3aa: ASSLRDSATNEKLF

v_gene: TRBV7-8
j_gene: TRBJ2-2
CDR3aa: ASSLGGFTGELF

v_gene: TRBV10-3
j_gene: TRBJ2-2
CDR3aa: AINRERPANTGELF

v_gene: TRBV11-2
j_gene: TRBJ1-3
CDR3aa: ASSVGQGGDTIY

v_gene: TRBV12-3/TRBV12-4
j_gene: TRBJ1-5
CDR3aa: ASSLALQGNQPQH

v_gene: TRBV5-1
j_gene: TRBJ2-7
CDR3aa: ASSPLISGRASEQY

v_gene: TRBV11-3
j_gene: TRBJ2-5
CDR3aa: ASSFIRQETQY

v_gene: TRBV5-1
j_gene: TRBJ2-7
CDR3aa: ASSPGISSAYEQY

v_gene: TRBV19
j_gene: TRBJ2-2
CDR3aa: ASTNDWNTGELF

v_gene: TRBV20-1
j_gene: TRBJ1-6
CDR3aa: SARVPGGANSPLH

v_gene: TRBV11-1
j_gene: TRBJ2-7
CDR3aa: ASSKGTSGSYEQY

v_gene: TRBV7-2
j_gene: TRBJ2-7
CDR3aa: ASSRPSFAYEQY

v_gene: TRBV29-1
j_gene: TRBJ1-1
CDR3aa: SVGDTGQSIGTEAF

v_gene: TRBV4-1
j_gene: TRBJ2-1
CDR3aa: ASSHPPEVPRGNEQF

v_gene: TRBV30
j_gene: TRBJ2-1
CDR3aa: AWIGYLGEQF

v_gene: TRBV20-1
j_gene: TRBJ2-7
CDR3aa: SARDLSGGTYEQY

v_gene: TRBV3-1
j_gene: TRBJ2-7
CDR3aa: ASSHPRGQKEDEQY